Presented here are 10 T cell receptor beta chains from one specimen sequenced in a study of T cells after yellow fever vaccination. Each CDR3 protein gets one entry after TCRdb re-called the 5' RACE reads with MiXCR. The sample contains about 310,000 distinct CDR3 sequences, less than 4.5% of which appear only once. Sample: PBMCs, taken on the day of the yellow fever booster vaccination. Receptors originate from a man between 18 and 29 years old who received the YFV17D yellow fever vaccine.

The genes are TRBV3-1 and TRBJ2-5; D possibly corresponds to TRBD2 (6 bases). Per the germline V gene, CDR1 is LGHDT and CDR2 is YNNKEL (reference sequence). V was shortened by 4 bases and J by 7 bases, with 13 bases between the two germline ends. There are 13 residues in the CDR3. The CDR3 reads CASSRDSRSTQYF. DNA of the CDR3: TGTGCCAGCAGCCGGGACTCCCGATCGACCCAGTACTTC.

This clonotype came up many times. The chain couples TRBV7-6 to TRBJ2-7, with 7 bases lining up with TRBD1. Trimming removed 5 bases from V and 6 bases from J; junction bases left unmatched: 16. The CDR3 spans 16 residues. From germline, CDR1 is SGHVS and CDR2 FNYEAQ. DNA for the CDR3: TGTGCCAGCAGCCCCCTTGTAGTACAGGGGACGGGCGAGCAGTACTTC. This gives the protein CASSPLVVQGTGEQYF.

This clonotype was detected ten times or more. The genes are TRBV11-2 and TRBJ1-1; a weak D match, TRBD1 (6 bases). The germline CDR1 and CDR2 sequences are SGHAT and FQNNGV. V dropped 7 bases and J dropped 8 bases, with 23 bases sitting between them. This CDR3 region has 15 residues. The CDR3, as DNA: TGTGCCAGCACGCAACTCATGGGGGCGAGTACGGAAGCTTTCTTT. Translation: CASTQLMGASTEAFF.

This clonotype occurred many times. The chain recombines TRBV7-9 with TRBJ2-7, with 8 bases lining up with TRBD1. Germline V lookup: CDR1 SEHNR, CDR2 FQNEAQ (reference sequence). CDR3 length equals 13 residues. Trimming cost V 5 bases and J 7 bases; bases outside gene matches: 7. The CDR3 here is CASSARTGLEQYV. The DNA of the CDR3 is TGTGCCAGCAGCGCCCGGACAGGGTTAGAGCAGTACGTC.

This clonotype was seen a few times. The V call is TRBV18, the J call TRBJ1-5; 10 positions match TRBD1. This CDR3 comprises 17 residues. Germline CDR1 is KGHSH and CDR2 is LQKENI. The V segment lost 3 bases and the J segment 2 bases; nucleotides outside the gene matches: 7. The CDR3 region is CASSPSLGTGGNQPQHF. CDR3 coding DNA: TGTGCCAGCTCACCTAGCCTCGGGACAGGGGGCAATCAGCCCCAGCATTTT. The variable domain in full, completed from reference TRBV18 and TRBJ1-5, reads NAGVMQNPRHLVRRRGQEARLRCSPMKGHSHVYWYRQLPEEGLKFMVYLQKENIIDESGMPKERFSAEFPKEGPSILRIQQVVRGDSAAYFCASSPSLGTGGNQPQHFGDGTRLSIL.

This clonotype was recorded at least ten times. This sequence joins TRBV2 and TRBJ2-5; a weak D match, TRBD2 (7 bases). The CDR3 extends over 15 amino acids. V shed 5 bases and J shed 5 bases, with 18 bases lying between them. Germline values: CDR1 SNHLY, CDR2 FYNNEI. The CDR3 nucleotides are TGTGCCAGCAGTAGGCGCGGGGGCGCCGCGGAGACCCAGTACTTC. Translating gives CASSRRGGAAETQYF.

This clonotype was observed a handful of times. The rearrangement links TRBV12-3 or TRBV12-4 to TRBJ1-1; the D gene is possibly TRBD1 (5 bases). Deletions cut 7 bases from V and 0 bases from J, with 12 bases between. The CDR3 is 14 residues long. The CDR3 protein is CASTMTDMNTEAFF. CDR3 bases: TGTGCCAGCACCATGACAGACATGAACACTGAAGCTTTCTTT.

The table lists this clonotype with many counts. The rearrangement links TRBV9 to TRBJ2-5; perhaps D is TRBD1 or TRBD2 (5 bases each). V was pared by 4 bases and J by 1 base, with 11 bases between. This CDR3 spans 14 amino acids. The V gene's germline CDR1 is SGDLS and CDR2 YYNGEE. CDR3 sequence: CASSPPGPQETQYF. CDR3 coding DNA: TGTGCCAGCAGCCCCCCGGGACCCCAAGAGACCCAGTACTTC.

The chain combines TRBV4-1 with TRBJ2-1; D is unclear. CDR3 size: 14 residues. The germline V gene has CDR1 MGHRA and CDR2 YSYEKL. V shed 2 bases and J shed 7 bases, with 12 bases lying between them. DNA for the CDR3: TGCGCCAGCAGCCAAAATCCCCTCAGGAATGAGCAGTTCTTC. Its protein is CASSQNPLRNEQFF.

This clonotype came up many times. Here the CDR3 DNA reads TGCGCCAGCAGCGGGGGGGGACAGAATTACAATGAGCAGTTCTTC. Its protein product is CASSGGGQNYNEQFF. The V and J genes are TRBV4-1 and TRBJ2-1; possibly TRBD1 or TRBD2 for D (7 bases each). V shed 5 bases and J shed 4 bases, with 15 bases lying between them. The CDR3 has 15 residues. Germline assignment: CDR1 MGHRA and CDR2 YSYEKL.